The 3 T cell receptor beta chains below come from one sample, sequenced in a study of cytomegalovirus exposure and HLA in healthy donors. It was with 60 Vbeta and 13 Jbeta primers that the PCR ran. Data came from immunoSEQ multiplex PCR; TCRdb stores just in-frame clones and leaves some out. The sample holds 150,000 or so clones. Material: PBMCs. These receptors all come from a man aged 25 to 40 in good health and CMV-seronegative.

The rearrangement joins TRBV7-2 to TRBJ2-1; D not resolved. V was cut by 2 bases and J by 5 bases, with 13 bases left in between. The CDR3 runs 15 residues. The germline CDR1 and CDR2 sequences are SGHTA and FQGNSA. This CDR3 reads CASSLQTTTNNEQFF. The DNA of the CDR3 is TGTGCCAGCAGCTTACAAACTACAACTAACAATGAGCAGTTCTTC. Together with reference TRBV7-2 and TRBJ2-1, the CDR3 gives the full variable domain: GAGVSQSPSNKVTEKGKDVELRCDPISGHTALYWYRQSLGQGLEFLIYFQGNSAPDKSGLPSDRFSAERTGGSVSTLTIQRTQQEDSAVYLCASSLQTTTNNEQFFGPGTRLTVL.

The chain joins TRBV5-4 to TRBJ2-5, with 9 bases that match TRBD2. This CDR3 region has 17 residues. After removal of 0 bases from V and 11 bases from J, the junction contained 17 bases not matched to a gene. CDR1 is SGHNT and CDR2 is YYREEE in the germline V gene (reference sequence). The CDR3 region is CASSLGGSSGTYWEQYF. CDR3 bases: TGTGCCAGCAGCTTGGGAGGTTCTAGCGGGACCTATTGGGAGCAGTACTTC.

The CDR3 loop is CATSRGQVNYGYTF. In DNA form, the CDR3 reads TGTGCCACCAGCAGAGGTCAGGTGAACTATGGCTACACCTTC. The chain employs TRBV15 and TRBJ1-2; D ambiguous. CDR1 is LNHNV, CDR2 YYDKDF, per germline (reference sequence). Trimming removed 1 base from V and 2 bases from J, with 8 bases in between. This CDR3 has 14 amino acids.